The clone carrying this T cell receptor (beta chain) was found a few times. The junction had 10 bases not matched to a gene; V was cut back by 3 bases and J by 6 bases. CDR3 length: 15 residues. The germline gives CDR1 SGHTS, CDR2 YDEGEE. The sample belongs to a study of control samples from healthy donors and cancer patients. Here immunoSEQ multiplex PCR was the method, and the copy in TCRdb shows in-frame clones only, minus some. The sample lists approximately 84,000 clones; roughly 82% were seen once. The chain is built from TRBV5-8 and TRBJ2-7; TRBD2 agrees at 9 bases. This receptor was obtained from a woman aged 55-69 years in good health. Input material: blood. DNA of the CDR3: TGTGCCAGCAGCTCCCCTAGCGGGAACTCCCCCGAGCAGTACTTC. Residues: CASSSPSGNSPEQYF. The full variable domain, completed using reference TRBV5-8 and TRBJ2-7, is EAGVTQSPTHLIKTRGQQATLRCSPISGHTSVYWYQQALGLGLQFLLWYDEGEERNRGNFPPRFSGRQFPNYSSELNVNALELEDSALYLCASSSPSGNSPEQYFGPGTRLTVT.